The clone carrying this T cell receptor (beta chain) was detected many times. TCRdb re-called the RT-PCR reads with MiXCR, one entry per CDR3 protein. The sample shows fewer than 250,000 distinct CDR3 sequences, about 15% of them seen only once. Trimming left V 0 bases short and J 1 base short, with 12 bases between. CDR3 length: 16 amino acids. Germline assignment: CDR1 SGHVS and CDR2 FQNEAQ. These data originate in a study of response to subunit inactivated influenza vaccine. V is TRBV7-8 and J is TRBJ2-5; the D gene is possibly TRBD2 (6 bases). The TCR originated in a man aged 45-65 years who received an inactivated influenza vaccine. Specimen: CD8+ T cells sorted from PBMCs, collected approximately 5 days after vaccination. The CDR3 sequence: CASSLAGGKIQETQYF. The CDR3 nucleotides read TGTGCCAGCAGCTTAGCTGGAGGGAAAATCCAAGAGACCCAGTACTTC.